The 18 T cell receptor beta chains below all came from one sample that was sequenced in a study of cytomegalovirus exposure and HLA in healthy donors. PCR amplification relied on 60 Vbeta primers (plus 13 Jbeta primers). The method was immunoSEQ multiplex PCR; TCRdb's version includes in-frame clones alone and lacks a portion of them. The sample shows 150,000 to 200,000 clones, almost 80% of them seen only once. The sequenced material came from PBMCs. The origin of the receptors is a man aged 45 to 65 in good health and CMV-seropositive.

The chain has TRBV9 and TRBJ2-2, with 8 bases lining up with TRBD1. Losses at the gene ends were 4 bases for V and 1 base for J; bases not matched to a gene: 3. The germline gives CDR1 SGDLS, CDR2 YYNGEE. CDR3 length: 15 amino acids. CDR3 nucleotides: TGTGCCAGCAGCCCCGGACAGGGGAACACCGGGGAGCTGTTTTTT. Its protein product is CASSPGQGNTGELFF. The whole variable domain, remainder taken from reference TRBV9 and TRBJ2-2, is DSGVTQTPKHLITATGQRVTLRCSPRSGDLSVYWYQQSLDQGLQFLIQYYNGEERAKGNILERFSAQQFPDLHSELNLSSLELGDSALYFCASSPGQGNTGELFFGEGSRLTVL.

The rearrangement links TRBV5-1 to TRBJ1-1; D is unresolved. The CDR3 spans 13 residues. V lost 4 bases and J lost 1, with 8 bases in between. Germline V gives CDR1 SGHRS, CDR2 YFSETQ. The CDR3 nucleotides read TGCGCCAGCAGCCCCACCAGGAACACTGAAGCTTTCTTT. Its protein product is CASSPTRNTEAFF.

The chain carries TRBV28 and TRBJ1-2; unclear D gene. V was cut by 2 bases and J by 8 bases, with 9 bases left in between. From germline, CDR1 is MDHEN and CDR2 SYDVKM. The CDR3 runs 12 residues. CDR3: CASSLQVDGYTF. The DNA of the CDR3 is TGTGCCAGCAGTTTACAGGTTGACGGCTACACCTTC.

This CDR3 reads CASSLDLAGGPGETQYF. CDR3 sequence (DNA): TGTGCCAGCAGCTTAGATCTAGCGGGGGGGCCTGGCGAGACCCAGTACTTC. The gene calls are TRBV11-2 and TRBJ2-5; 12 positions agree with TRBD2. CDR3 size: 17 residues. Per germline, CDR1 SGHAT and CDR2 FQNNGV. With V trimmed by 0 bases and J by 5 bases, 7 bases remained unmatched. Based on the CDR3 plus reference TRBV11-2 and TRBJ2-5, the full variable domain is EAGVAQSPRYKIIEKRQSVAFWCNPISGHATLYWYQQILGQGPKLLIQFQNNGVVDDSQLPKDRFSAERLKGVDSTLKIQPAKLEDSAVYLCASSLDLAGGPGETQYFGPGTRLLVL.

The chain carries TRBV13 and TRBJ1-3; 12 nucleotides line up with TRBD1. The germline CDR1 and CDR2 sequences are PRHDT and FYEKMQ (reference sequence). The junction had 7 bases not matched to a gene; V was cut back by 1 base and J by 0 bases. The length of the CDR3 is 19 residues. The CDR3 sequence: CASSLDPGQGATSGNTIYF. CDR3 DNA sequence: TGTGCCAGCAGCTTAGATCCGGGACAGGGGGCCACCTCTGGAAACACCATATATTTT.

The table lists this clone with a few counts. CDR3 coding DNA: TGTGCCAGCAGCCCCATCGGAGCCAAAAACATTCAGTACTTC. Translation: CASSPIGAKNIQYF. The genes are TRBV5-4 and TRBJ2-4; D is ambiguous. The germline CDR1 and CDR2 sequences are SGHNT and YYREEE (reference sequence). This CDR3 comprises 14 residues. V dropped 4 bases and J dropped 0 bases, with 8 bases sitting between them.

This clone was detected only a few times. The chain joins TRBV15 to TRBJ1-2, with 8 bases aligning to TRBD1. The CDR3 sequence is 13 residues long. The V gene end was trimmed by 4 bases and the J gene end by 7 bases; junction bases not matched to a gene: 5. Germline CDR1 and CDR2: LNHNV and YYDKDF (reference sequence). The CDR3 loop reads CATSTRTGSGYTF. The CDR3 region has the DNA TGTGCCACCAGCACCAGGACAGGGAGTGGCTACACCTTC. Full variable domain (missing parts from reference TRBV15 and TRBJ1-2): DAMVIQNPRYQVTQFGKPVTLSCSQTLNHNVMYWYQQKSSQAPKLLFHYYDKDFNNEADTPDNFQSRRPNTSFCFLDIRSPGLGDTAMYLCATSTRTGSGYTFGSGTRLTVV.

The V call is TRBV10-1, the J call TRBJ2-5, with TRBD1 matching over 7 bases. Per germline, CDR1 WNHNN and CDR2 SYGVQD (reference sequence). This CDR3 contains 16 residues. The V gene end was trimmed by 2 bases and the J gene end by 2 bases; junction bases not matched to a gene: 8. The CDR3 reads CASSESFGTDQETQYF. As DNA, the CDR3 is TGCGCCAGCAGTGAGAGTTTCGGGACAGATCAAGAGACCCAGTACTTC.

The chain recombines TRBV4-3 with TRBJ1-5; TRBD1 might be the D (5 bases). Germline V gives CDR1 LGHNA, CDR2 YSLEER. V gave up 0 bases and J gave up 6 bases, with 12 bases separating them. The CDR3 runs 15 residues. DNA for the CDR3: TGCGCCAGCAGCCAAGACAGGGTGGGTGGTCAGCCCCAGCATTTT. Translation gives CASSQDRVGGQPQHF.

The chain combines TRBV6-5 with TRBJ1-5; TRBD1 might be the D (5 bases). Trimming left V 5 bases short and J 6 bases short, with 14 bases between. The CDR3 runs to 14 residues. Looked up from germline, CDR1 is MNHEY and CDR2 is SVGAGI. CDR3 amino acids: CASSQDMGGQPQHF. In DNA form, the CDR3 reads TGTGCCAGCAGTCAGGACATGGGGGGTCAGCCCCAGCATTTT.

This chain joins TRBV11-2 and TRBJ2-7; TRBD2 might be the D (5 bases). Germline loops: CDR1 SGHAT, CDR2 FQNNGV. The CDR3 is made up of 14 amino acids. The germline V and J ends were trimmed by 0 bases and 1 base, with 7 bases remaining between them. The CDR3 region has the DNA TGTGCCAGCAGCTTAGATACGGGATCCTACGAGCAGTACGTC. It translates to CASSLDTGSYEQYV.

V and J are TRBV2 and TRBJ1-3, with D possibly matching TRBD1 (5 bases). CDR1 and CDR2 (germline): SNHLY, FYNNEI. The CDR3 totals 14 residues. V dropped 11 bases and J dropped 0 bases, with 14 bases sitting between them. CDR3 loop: CAGHRTSSGNTIYF. As DNA, the CDR3 is TGTGCCGGGCACAGGACCAGCTCTGGAAACACCATATATTTT. The full variable domain, with the rest looked up from reference TRBV2 and TRBJ1-3, is EPEVTQTPSHQVTQMGQEVILRCVPISNHLYFYWYRQILGQKVEFLVSFYNNEISEKSEIFDDQFSVERPDGSNFTLKIRSTKLEDSAMYFCAGHRTSSGNTIYFGEGSWLTVV.

The chain combines TRBV6-4 with TRBJ1-5; 7 bases align to TRBD1. V gave up 5 bases and J gave up 1 base; unmatched junction bases: 8. The CDR3 is 16 residues long. Germline loops: CDR1 MRHNA, CDR2 SNTAGT. CDR3 protein: CASSSSRQGSNQPQHF. CDR3 bases: TGTGCCAGCAGTTCATCCCGACAGGGAAGCAATCAGCCCCAGCATTTT.

The gene calls are TRBV29-1 and TRBJ2-1; 12 bases agree with TRBD1. CDR1 and CDR2 from the germline V gene are SQVTM and ANQGSEA. This CDR3 is built from 14 residues. J gave up 9 bases and V 4 bases, and 7 bases lay outside the gene matches. The CDR3 nucleotides are TGCAGCGTTGCGGGGACAGGGGGCATAGGTGAGCAGTTCTTC. Protein product: CSVAGTGGIGEQFF.

V gene TRBV5-6 combines with J gene TRBJ1-1; the D gene is possibly TRBD1 (5 bases). V gave up 7 bases and J gave up 3 bases, with 13 bases separating them. The CDR3 is made up of 13 amino acids. From germline, CDR1 is SGHDT and CDR2 YYEEEE. In DNA form, the CDR3 reads TGTGCCAGCCGGGGGAGGGGCTACACTGAAGCTTTCTTT. It encodes CASRGRGYTEAFF.

The CDR3 nucleotides are TGCGCCAGCAGCCAAGATTGGGGTGAGGGCAGGCGGGATACGCAGTATTTT. Translation: CASSQDWGEGRRDTQYF. The J gene is TRBJ2-3, the V gene TRBV4-3, with D possibly matching TRBD2 (5 bases). There are 17 residues in the CDR3. Germline values: CDR1 LGHNA, CDR2 YSLEER. V was cut by 0 bases and J by 6 bases, with 19 bases left in between.

V and J are TRBV28 and TRBJ1-1; 8 nucleotides line up with TRBD1. V shed 0 bases, J shed 6 bases, and the junction held 3 bases outside the gene matches. CDR3 length: 14 amino acids. CDR1 is MDHEN, CDR2 SYDVKM, per germline. The CDR3 region has the DNA TGTGCCAGCAGTTTATGGGAACAGGGGGCTGAAGCTTTCTTT. Translated: CASSLWEQGAEAFF.

The V call is TRBV19, the J call TRBJ2-7, with 7 bases that match TRBD1. The CDR3 consists of 12 residues. The V segment lost 5 bases and the J segment 4 bases; nucleotides outside the gene matches: 2. CDR1 and CDR2 (germline): LNHDA, SQIVND (reference sequence). The CDR3 nucleotides are TGTGCCAGTAGTCCGGACAGGTACGAGCAGTACTTC. Its translation: CASSPDRYEQYF.